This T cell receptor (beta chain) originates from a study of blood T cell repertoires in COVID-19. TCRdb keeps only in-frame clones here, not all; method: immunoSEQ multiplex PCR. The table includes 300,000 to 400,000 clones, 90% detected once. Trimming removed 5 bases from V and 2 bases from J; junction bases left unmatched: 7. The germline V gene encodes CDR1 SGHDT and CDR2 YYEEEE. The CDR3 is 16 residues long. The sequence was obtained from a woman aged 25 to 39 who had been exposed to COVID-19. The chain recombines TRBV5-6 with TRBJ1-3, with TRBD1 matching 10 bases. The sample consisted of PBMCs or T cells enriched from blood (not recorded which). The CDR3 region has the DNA TGTGCCAGCAGTAGACAGGGGGCGGCTACTGGAAACACCATATATTTT. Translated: CASSRQGAATGNTIYF. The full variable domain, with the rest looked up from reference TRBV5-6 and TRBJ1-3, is DAGVTQSPTHLIKTRGQQVTLRCSPKSGHDTVSWYQQALGQGPQFIFQYYEEEERQRGNFPDRFSGHQFPNYSSELNVNALLLGDSALYLCASSRQGAATGNTIYFGEGSWLTVV.